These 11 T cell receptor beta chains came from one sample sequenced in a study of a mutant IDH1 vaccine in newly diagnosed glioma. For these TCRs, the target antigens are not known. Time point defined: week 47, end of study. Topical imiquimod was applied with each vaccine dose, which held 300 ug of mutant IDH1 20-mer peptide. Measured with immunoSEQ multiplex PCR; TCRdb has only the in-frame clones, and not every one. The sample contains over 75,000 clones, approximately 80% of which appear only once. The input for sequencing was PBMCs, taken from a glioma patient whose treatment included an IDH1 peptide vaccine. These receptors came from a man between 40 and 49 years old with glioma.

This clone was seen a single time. CDR3 amino acids: CASSPPQRPDTQYF. CDR3 sequence (DNA): TGTGCCAGCTCACCGCCACAGAGACCAGATACGCAGTATTTT. J is TRBJ2-3 and V is TRBV18, with D unresolved. Trimming stripped 3 bases from V and 4 bases from J, with 11 bases between. This CDR3 has 14 amino acids. Germline V CDR1 and CDR2: KGHSH, LQKENI. The whole variable domain, filled in from reference TRBV18 and TRBJ2-3, reads NAGVMQNPRHLVRRRGQEARLRCSPMKGHSHVYWYRQLPEEGLKFMVYLQKENIIDESGMPKERFSAEFPKEGPSILRIQQVVRGDSAAYFCASSPPQRPDTQYFGPGTRLTVL.

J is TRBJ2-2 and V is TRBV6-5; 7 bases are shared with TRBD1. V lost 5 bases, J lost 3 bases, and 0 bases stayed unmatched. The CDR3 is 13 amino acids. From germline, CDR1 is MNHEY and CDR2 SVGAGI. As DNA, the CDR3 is TGTGCCAGCAGTGGACAGGACACCGGGGAGCTGTTTTTT. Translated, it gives CASSGQDTGELFF.

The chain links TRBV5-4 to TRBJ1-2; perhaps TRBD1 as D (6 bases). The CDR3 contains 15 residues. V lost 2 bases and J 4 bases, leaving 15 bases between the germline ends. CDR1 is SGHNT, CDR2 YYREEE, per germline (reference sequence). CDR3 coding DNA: TGTGCCAGCAGCTTCCCAGGGGAATTGAGCTATGGCTACACCTTC. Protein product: CASSFPGELSYGYTF.

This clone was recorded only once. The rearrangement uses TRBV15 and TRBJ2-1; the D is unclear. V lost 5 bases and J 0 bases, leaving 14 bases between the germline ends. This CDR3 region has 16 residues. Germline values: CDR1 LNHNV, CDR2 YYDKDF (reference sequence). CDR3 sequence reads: CATSPQTASSYNEQFF. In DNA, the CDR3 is TGTGCCACCAGCCCCCAGACGGCGAGCTCCTACAATGAGCAGTTCTTC. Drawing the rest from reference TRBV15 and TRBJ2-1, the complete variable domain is DAMVIQNPRYQVTQFGKPVTLSCSQTLNHNVMYWYQQKSSQAPKLLFHYYDKDFNNEADTPDNFQSRRPNTSFCFLDIRSPGLGDTAMYLCATSPQTASSYNEQFFGPGTRLTVL.

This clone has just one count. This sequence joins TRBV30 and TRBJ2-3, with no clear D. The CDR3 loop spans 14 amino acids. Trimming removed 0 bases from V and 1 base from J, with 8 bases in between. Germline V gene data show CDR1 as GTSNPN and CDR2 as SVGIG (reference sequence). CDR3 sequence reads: CAWSVGHRTDTQYF. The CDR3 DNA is TGTGCCTGGAGTGTAGGTCACCGCACAGATACGCAGTATTTT.

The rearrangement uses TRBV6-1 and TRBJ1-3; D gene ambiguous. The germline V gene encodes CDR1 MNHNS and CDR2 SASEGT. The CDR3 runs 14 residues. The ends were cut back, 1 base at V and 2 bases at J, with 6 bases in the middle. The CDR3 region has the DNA TGTGCCAGCAGTGAAGGTACAACTGGAAACACCATATATTTT. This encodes CASSEGTTGNTIYF.

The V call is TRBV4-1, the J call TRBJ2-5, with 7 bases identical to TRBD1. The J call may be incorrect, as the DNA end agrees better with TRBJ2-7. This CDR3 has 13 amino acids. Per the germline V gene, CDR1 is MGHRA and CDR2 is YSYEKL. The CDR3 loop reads CASSRRQGYEQYF. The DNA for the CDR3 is TGCGCCAGCAGCCGGCGACAGGGCTACGAGCAGTACTTC.

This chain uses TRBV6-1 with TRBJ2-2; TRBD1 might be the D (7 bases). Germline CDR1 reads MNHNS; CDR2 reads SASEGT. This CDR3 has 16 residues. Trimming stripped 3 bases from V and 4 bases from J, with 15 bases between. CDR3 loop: CASSDKEGAVTGELFF. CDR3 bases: TGTGCCAGCAGTGACAAGGAGGGGGCCGTCACCGGGGAGCTGTTTTTT.

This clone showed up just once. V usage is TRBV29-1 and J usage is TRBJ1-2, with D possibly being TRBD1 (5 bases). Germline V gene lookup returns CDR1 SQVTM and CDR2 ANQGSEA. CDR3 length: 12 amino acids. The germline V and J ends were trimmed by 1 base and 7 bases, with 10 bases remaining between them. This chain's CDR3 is CSVEGYGGGYTF. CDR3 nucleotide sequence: TGCAGCGTTGAAGGGTACGGGGGTGGCTACACCTTC. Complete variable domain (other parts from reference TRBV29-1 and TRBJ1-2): SAVISQKPSRDICQRGTSLTIQCQVDSQVTMMFWYRQQPGQSLTLIATANQGSEATYESGFVIDKFPISRPNLTFSTLTVSNMSPEDSSIYLCSVEGYGGGYTFGSGTRLTVV.

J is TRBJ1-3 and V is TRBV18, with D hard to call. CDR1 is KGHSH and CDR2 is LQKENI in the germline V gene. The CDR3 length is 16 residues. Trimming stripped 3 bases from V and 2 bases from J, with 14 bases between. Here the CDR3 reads CASSPATNGAGNTIYF. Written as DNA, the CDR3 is TGTGCCAGCTCACCCGCAACAAATGGGGCTGGAAACACCATATATTTT.

CDR3 nucleotides: TGTGCCAGCTCACCATCACGAAGCTACGAGCAGTACTTC. This encodes CASSPSRSYEQYF. This chain links TRBV18 with TRBJ2-7, with D uncertain. This CDR3 is 13 amino acids long. V was pared by 2 bases and J by 3 bases, with 8 bases between. Germline assignment: CDR1 KGHSH and CDR2 LQKENI.